This TCR beta chain originates from a study of T cell changes during pregnancy in multiple sclerosis. The length of the CDR3 is 14 residues. Germline V gene data show CDR1 as GTSNPN and CDR2 as SVGIG (reference sequence). V lost 0 bases and J lost 1, with 7 bases in between. Only in-frame clones appear in the TCRdb table, and some are missing; sequencing was by immunoSEQ multiplex PCR. The data hold over 30,000 clones, with around 92% observed a single time. Sequenced sample: PBMCs (not recorded whether the cells were cultured). This clonotype was sampled from a female donor with multiple sclerosis, enrolled in a pregnancy study. The chain joins TRBV30 to TRBJ1-3, with a weak D call TRBD1 (5 bases). The CDR3 sequence is CAWSVGGSGNTIYF. The CDR3, as DNA: TGTGCCTGGAGTGTGGGGGGATCTGGAAACACCATATATTTT.